The 14 T cell receptor beta chains given below trace back to one sample, sequenced in a study of blood T cell repertoires in COVID-19. The data were produced by immunoSEQ multiplex PCR, yet TCRdb's version contains in-frame clones alone and is incomplete. The sample comprises around 100,000 clones, about nine tenths of which are singletons, and over 2% rests with the top ten. The material sequenced was peripheral blood. These receptors all come from a man aged 45 to 65 with active COVID-19.

The CDR3 here is CASSLGQGKGETQYF. Written as DNA, the CDR3 is TGTGCCAGCAGCTTAGGACAGGGGAAGGGTGAGACCCAGTACTTC. The chain links TRBV7-9 to TRBJ2-5, with 8 nucleotides matching TRBD1. The germline V gene encodes CDR1 SEHNR and CDR2 FQNEAQ (reference sequence). The CDR3 is 15 amino acids. After removal of 1 base from V and 5 bases from J, the junction contained 6 bases not matched to a gene.

This clone was picked up one time. The J gene is TRBJ1-6, the V gene TRBV27; 8 bases are a match to TRBD1. Unmatched junction bases numbered 13, after V lost 2 bases and J lost 10 bases. The CDR3 contains 17 residues. Germline assignment: CDR1 MNHEY and CDR2 SMNVEV (reference sequence). As DNA, the CDR3 is TGTGCCAGCAGTTTAACGTCAGGGGGCGGCCAGGGCTCACCCCTCCACTTT. Residues: CASSLTSGGGQGSPLHF.

The chain couples TRBV6-5 to TRBJ1-1, with TRBD1 matching 11 bases. Germline lookup yields CDR1 MNHEY and CDR2 SVGAGI. The CDR3 runs to 14 residues. V lost 6 bases, J lost 5 bases, and 5 bases stayed unmatched. In DNA form, the CDR3 reads TGTGCCAGCAGCCTGGGACAGGGGGATACTGAAGCTTTCTTT. This gives the protein CASSLGQGDTEAFF.

The chain uses TRBV18 and TRBJ2-7, with 8 bases lining up with TRBD1. The CDR3 is made up of 15 amino acids. Germline V CDR1 and CDR2: KGHSH, LQKENI. Trimming took 5 bases from V and 3 from J; bases not matched to a gene: 9. CDR3 in amino acids: CASSTETGALYEQYF. The CDR3 DNA reads TGTGCCAGCTCAACAGAGACAGGGGCACTCTACGAGCAGTACTTC. The variable domain in full, completed from reference TRBV18 and TRBJ2-7, reads NAGVMQNPRHLVRRRGQEARLRCSPMKGHSHVYWYRQLPEEGLKFMVYLQKENIIDESGMPKERFSAEFPKEGPSILRIQQVVRGDSAAYFCASSTETGALYEQYFGPGTRLTVT.

This sequence joins TRBV6-5 and TRBJ1-6; D is perhaps TRBD1 (6 bases). The CDR3 covers 14 residues. Per the germline V gene, CDR1 is MNHEY and CDR2 is SVGAGI. Between the trimmed V and J ends, which lost 8 bases and 11 bases, there was a span of 19 bases. CDR3 DNA: TGTGCCAGCGGTCAGGCCCCAGGGGTGACACCCCTCCACTTT. It specifies CASGQAPGVTPLHF.

The chain couples TRBV12-3 or TRBV12-4 to TRBJ2-1, with D perhaps matching TRBD2 (5 bases). V lost 5 bases and J lost 5, with 7 bases in between. The CDR3 has 12 residues. CDR3 DNA: TGTGCCAGCAGTCTGAGGGACAATGAGCAGTTCTTC. Amino acids: CASSLRDNEQFF.

This chain links TRBV7-9 with TRBJ2-2; TRBD1 aligns across 11 bases. Germline lookup yields CDR1 SEHNR and CDR2 FQNEAQ (reference sequence). The CDR3 is 15 amino acids. V trimming: 6 bases; J trimming: 4 bases; junction bases outside the gene matches: 4. CDR3 DNA: TGTGCCAGCAGGCCGGGACAGGGGGTCACCGGGGAGCTGTTTTTT. The encoded protein is CASRPGQGVTGELFF. The variable domain in full, completed from reference TRBV7-9 and TRBJ2-2, reads DTGVSQNPRHKITKRGQNVTFRCDPISEHNRLYWYRQTLGQGPEFLTYFQNEAQLEKSRLLSDRFSAERPKGSFSTLEIQRTEQGDSAMYLCASRPGQGVTGELFFGEGSRLTVL.

CDR3 sequence: CASSYSSGQTYNEQFF. For the CDR3, the DNA is TGTGCCAGCAGTTACTCCTCGGGACAGACCTACAATGAGCAGTTCTTC. J is TRBJ2-1 and V is TRBV6-2 or TRBV6-3, with 7 bases lining up with TRBD1. V lost 0 bases, J lost 2 bases, and 4 bases stayed unmatched. This CDR3 region has 16 residues. The germline V gene has CDR1 MNHEY and CDR2 SVGEGT.

The chain has TRBV24-1 and TRBJ2-1; 9 nucleotides agree with TRBD1. This CDR3 is 13 amino acids long. The germline V gene encodes CDR1 KGHDR and CDR2 SFDVKD. Trimming took 7 bases from V and 4 from J; bases not matched to a gene: 1. The CDR3 nucleotides are TGTGCCACCAGCGGGACAGGGTACAATGAGCAGTTCTTC. Its protein product is CATSGTGYNEQFF.

This chain joins TRBV4-1 and TRBJ1-5; 7 bases are shared with TRBD1. Looked up from germline, CDR1 is MGHRA and CDR2 is YSYEKL. The ends lost 2 bases at V and 0 bases at J; junction bases unmatched: 4. CDR3 length: 16 amino acids. In DNA, the CDR3 is TGCGCCAGCAGCCAACTAAACAGGGGTAGCAATCAGCCCCAGCATTTT. It codes for CASSQLNRGSNQPQHF.

The chain has TRBV7-3 and TRBJ2-2; D is possibly TRBD1 (5 bases). Per germline, CDR1 SGHTA and CDR2 FQGTGA. There are 14 residues in the CDR3. V lost 6 bases to trimming and J lost 2 bases, with 10 bases between them. Here the CDR3 DNA reads TGTGCCAGCAGGAACAGGATTAACACCGGGGAGCTGTTTTTT. Translating it yields CASRNRINTGELFF.

This sequence joins TRBV27 and TRBJ2-1, with D possibly TRBD1 on 6 matching bases. This CDR3 contains 12 residues. Germline lookup yields CDR1 MNHEY and CDR2 SMNVEV (reference sequence). With 6 bases removed from V and 10 bases from J, the gap between germline ends came to 13 bases. CDR3 region: CASRSQGNEQFF. The CDR3 DNA follows: TGTGCCAGCAGATCTCAGGGGAACGAGCAGTTCTTC.

The J gene is TRBJ2-2, the V gene TRBV3-1 (or the pseudogene TRBV3-2); TRBD2 aligns across 14 bases. Germline V gene data show CDR1 as LGHDT and CDR2 as YNNKEL (reference sequence). The CDR3 consists of 16 residues. With 5 bases clipped from V and 5 bases from J, the junction kept 4 bases outside the gene matches. The chain's CDR3 is CASSVGTSGRTGELFF. For the CDR3, the DNA is TGTGCCAGCAGCGTCGGGACTAGCGGGAGAACCGGGGAGCTGTTTTTT.

J is TRBJ1-3 and V is TRBV5-1, with D maybe TRBD1 (5 bases). V dropped 3 bases and J dropped 0 bases, with 7 bases sitting between them. This CDR3 has 14 residues. CDR1 and CDR2 from the germline V gene are SGHRS and YFSETQ. In DNA, the CDR3 is TGCGCCAGCAGCTCGCAGGGCTCTGGAAACACCATATATTTT. Its protein product is CASSSQGSGNTIYF.